This TCR beta chain was retrieved from a study of blood T cell repertoires in COVID-19. This CDR3 is 14 amino acids long. From germline, CDR1 is LNHDA and CDR2 SQIVND (reference sequence). Trimming cost V 3 bases and J 7 bases; bases outside gene matches: 4. Method: immunoSEQ multiplex PCR; TCRdb's copy keeps in-frame clones and lacks some. The repertoire holds roughly 200,000 clones, around 87% seen once, with 7.2% in the top ten. Sequencing was performed on PBMCs or T cells enriched from blood (not recorded which). This clonotype originated in a man younger than 45 in a cohort exposed to, infected with or recovered from COVID-19 (not recorded which). V usage is TRBV19 and J usage is TRBJ2-1; 9 nucleotides line up with TRBD1. DNA for the CDR3: TGTGCCAGTAGTATGGGACAGGGCTTGAATGAGCAGTTCTTC. As protein: CASSMGQGLNEQFF. The whole variable domain, remainder taken from reference TRBV19 and TRBJ2-1, is DGGITQSPKYLFRKEGQNVTLSCEQNLNHDAMYWYRQDPGQGLRLIYYSQIVNDFQKGDIAEGYSVSREKKESFPLTVTSAQKNPTAFYLCASSMGQGLNEQFFGPGTRLTVL.